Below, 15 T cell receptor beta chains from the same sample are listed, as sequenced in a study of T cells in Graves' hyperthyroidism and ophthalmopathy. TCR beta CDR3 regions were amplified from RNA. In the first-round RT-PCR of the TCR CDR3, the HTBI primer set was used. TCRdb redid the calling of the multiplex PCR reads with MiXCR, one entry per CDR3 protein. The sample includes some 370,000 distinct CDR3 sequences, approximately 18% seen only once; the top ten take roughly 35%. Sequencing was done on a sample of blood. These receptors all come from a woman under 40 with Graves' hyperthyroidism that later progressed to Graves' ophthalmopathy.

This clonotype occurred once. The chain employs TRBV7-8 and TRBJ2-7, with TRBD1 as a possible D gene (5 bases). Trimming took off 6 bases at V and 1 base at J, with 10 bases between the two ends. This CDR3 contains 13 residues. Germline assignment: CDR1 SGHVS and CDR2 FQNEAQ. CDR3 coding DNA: TGTGCCAGCAGACCCAGGGCTTCCTACGAGCAGTACTTC. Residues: CASRPRASYEQYF.

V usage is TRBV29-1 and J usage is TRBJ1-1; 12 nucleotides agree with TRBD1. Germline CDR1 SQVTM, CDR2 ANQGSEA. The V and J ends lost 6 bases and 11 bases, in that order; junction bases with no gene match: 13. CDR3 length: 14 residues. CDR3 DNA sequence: TGCAGCGTCCTCGACCCGGGACAGGGGGCGCGGGCTTTCTTT. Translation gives CSVLDPGQGARAFF.

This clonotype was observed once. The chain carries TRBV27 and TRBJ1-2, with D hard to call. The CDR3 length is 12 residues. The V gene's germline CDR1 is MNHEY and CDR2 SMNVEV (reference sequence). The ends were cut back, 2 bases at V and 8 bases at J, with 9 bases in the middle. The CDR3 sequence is CASSLPGHGYTF. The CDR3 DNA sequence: TGTGCCAGCAGTTTACCGGGTCACGGCTACACCTTC.

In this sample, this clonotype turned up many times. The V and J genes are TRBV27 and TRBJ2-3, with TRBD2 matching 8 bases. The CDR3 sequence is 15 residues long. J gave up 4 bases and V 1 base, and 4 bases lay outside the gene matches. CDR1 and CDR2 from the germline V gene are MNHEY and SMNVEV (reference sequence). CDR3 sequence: CASSLLTGGADTQYF. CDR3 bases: TGTGCCAGCAGTTTATTAACGGGGGGGGCAGATACGCAGTATTTT.

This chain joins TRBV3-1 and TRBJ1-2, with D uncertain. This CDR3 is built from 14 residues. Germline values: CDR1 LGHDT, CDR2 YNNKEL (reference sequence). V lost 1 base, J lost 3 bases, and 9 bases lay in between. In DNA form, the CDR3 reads TGTGCCAGCAGCCAAGGTAGGACGGACTATGGCTACACCTTC. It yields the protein CASSQGRTDYGYTF.

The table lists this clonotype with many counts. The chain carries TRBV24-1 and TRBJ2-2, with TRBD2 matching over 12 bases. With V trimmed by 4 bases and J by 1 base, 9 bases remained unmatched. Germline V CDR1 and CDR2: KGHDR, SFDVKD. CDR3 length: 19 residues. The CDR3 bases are TGTGCCACCAGTGACTCCACGACTAGCGGGGGAAAGAACACCGGGGAGCTGTTTTTT. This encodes CATSDSTTSGGKNTGELFF.

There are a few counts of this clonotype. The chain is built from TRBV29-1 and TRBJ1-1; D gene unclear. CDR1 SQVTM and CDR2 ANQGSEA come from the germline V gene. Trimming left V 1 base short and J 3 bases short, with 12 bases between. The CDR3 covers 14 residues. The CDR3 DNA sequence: TGCAGCGTTGAAGCTCTAACCAGCGACACTGAAGCTTTCTTT. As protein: CSVEALTSDTEAFF.

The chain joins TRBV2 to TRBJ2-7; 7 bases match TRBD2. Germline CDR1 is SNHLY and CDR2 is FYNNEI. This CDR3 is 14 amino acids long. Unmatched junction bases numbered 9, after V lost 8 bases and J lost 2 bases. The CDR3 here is CASAGLSGAYEQYF. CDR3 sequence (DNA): TGTGCCAGCGCGGGACTATCGGGCGCCTACGAGCAGTACTTC.

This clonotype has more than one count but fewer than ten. The CDR3 DNA sequence: TGCAGTGCTAGAGGTGGACACCAGAATGAAAAACTGTTTTTT. It encodes CSARGGHQNEKLFF. The rearrangement joins TRBV20-1 to TRBJ1-4, with D perhaps TRBD1 (5 bases). CDR1 is DFQATT, CDR2 SNEGSKA, per germline (reference sequence). CDR3 length: 14 amino acids. The V end lost 1 base, the J end lost 5 bases, and 11 bases lay between the germline ends.

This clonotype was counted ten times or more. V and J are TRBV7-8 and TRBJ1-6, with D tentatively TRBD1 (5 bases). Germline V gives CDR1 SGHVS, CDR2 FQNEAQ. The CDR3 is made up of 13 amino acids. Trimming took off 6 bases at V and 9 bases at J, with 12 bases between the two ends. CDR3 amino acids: CASRREGISPLHF. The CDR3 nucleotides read TGTGCCAGCAGACGTGAGGGGATTTCACCCCTCCACTTT.

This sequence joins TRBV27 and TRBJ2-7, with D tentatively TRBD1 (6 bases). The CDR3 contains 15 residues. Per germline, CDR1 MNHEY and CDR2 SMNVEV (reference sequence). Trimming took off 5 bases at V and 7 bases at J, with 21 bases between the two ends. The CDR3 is CASSPSWGRLFEQYF. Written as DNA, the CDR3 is TGTGCCAGCAGTCCCTCCTGGGGGCGTTTATTTGAGCAGTACTTC.

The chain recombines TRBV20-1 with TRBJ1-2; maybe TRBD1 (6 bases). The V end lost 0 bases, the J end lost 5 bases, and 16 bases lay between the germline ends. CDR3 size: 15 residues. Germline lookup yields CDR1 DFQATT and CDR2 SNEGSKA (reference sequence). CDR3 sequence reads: CSARDELLGAYGYTF. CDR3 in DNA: TGCAGTGCTAGAGATGAATTACTGGGGGCATATGGCTACACCTTC.

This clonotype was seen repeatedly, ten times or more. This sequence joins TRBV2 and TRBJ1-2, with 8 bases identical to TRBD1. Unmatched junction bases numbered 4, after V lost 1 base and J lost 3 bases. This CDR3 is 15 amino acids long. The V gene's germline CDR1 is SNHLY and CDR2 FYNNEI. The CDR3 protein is CASSEGAGGDYGYTF. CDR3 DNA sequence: TGTGCCAGCAGTGAAGGGGCAGGGGGCGACTATGGCTACACCTTC.

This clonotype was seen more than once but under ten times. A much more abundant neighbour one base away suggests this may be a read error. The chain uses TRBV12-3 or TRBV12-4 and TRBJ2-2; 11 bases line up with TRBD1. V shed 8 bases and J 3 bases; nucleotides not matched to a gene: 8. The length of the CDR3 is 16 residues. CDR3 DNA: TGTGCCAGCCTCACCGGGACAGGGGGGGACACCGGGGAGCTGTTTTTT. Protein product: CASLTGTGGDTGELFF.

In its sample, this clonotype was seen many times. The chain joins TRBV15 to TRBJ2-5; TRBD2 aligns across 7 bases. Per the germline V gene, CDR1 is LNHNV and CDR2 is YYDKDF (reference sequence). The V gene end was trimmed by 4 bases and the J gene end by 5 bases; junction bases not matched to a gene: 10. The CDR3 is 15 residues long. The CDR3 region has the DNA TGTGCCACCAGCAAGATAGGCGGGAGTATGGAGACCCAGTACTTC. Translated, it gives CATSKIGGSMETQYF.